A single sample gave rise to the 31 T cell receptor beta chains below, sequenced in a study of blood T cell repertoires in COVID-19. Data came from immunoSEQ multiplex PCR; TCRdb stores just in-frame clones and leaves some out. The data contain roughly 180,000 clones, more than 65% of them seen just once; the ten biggest clones take up about a sixth. Specimen: PBMCs or T cells enriched from blood (not recorded which). The receptors come from a man between 60 and 75 years old who had recovered from COVID-19.

This clone has a handful of counts. The chain carries TRBV19 and TRBJ2-1; 9 positions match TRBD2. Germline V CDR1 and CDR2: LNHDA, SQIVND (reference sequence). The CDR3 consists of 15 residues. With 4 bases clipped from V and 6 bases from J, the junction kept 7 bases outside the gene matches. Written as DNA, the CDR3 is TGTGCCAGTAGTAAGAGGGCGGGGGGGCTCAATGAGCAGTTCTTC. This encodes CASSKRAGGLNEQFF.

This sequence joins TRBV5-1 and TRBJ2-1, with D tentatively TRBD2 (5 bases). Germline V CDR1 and CDR2: SGHRS, YFSETQ. The length of the CDR3 is 14 residues. V lost 4 bases and J 10 bases, leaving 18 bases between the germline ends. CDR3 sequence: CASSPLSGIREQFF. CDR3 sequence (DNA): TGCGCCAGCAGCCCTCTGAGCGGCATAAGGGAGCAGTTCTTC.

This clone has just a few counts. V usage is TRBV28 and J usage is TRBJ1-5; D gene ambiguous. Germline V gene data show CDR1 as MDHEN and CDR2 as SYDVKM. Trimming took off 3 bases at V and 6 bases at J, with 12 bases between the two ends. The CDR3 has 14 amino acids. The chain's CDR3 is CASSFSSRVQPQHF. In DNA, the CDR3 is TGTGCCAGCAGTTTCTCATCGAGGGTTCAGCCCCAGCATTTT.

A few counts support this clone. The rearrangement joins TRBV28 to TRBJ2-1; 7 positions agree with TRBD1. Germline V gene sequence: CDR1 MDHEN, CDR2 SYDVKM. V shed 6 bases, J shed 8 bases, and the junction held 13 bases outside the gene matches. This CDR3 has 15 amino acids. DNA of the CDR3: TGTGCCAGCAGGGACCAGGGGGTTGGTTTGGATGAGCAGTTCTTC. Translation: CASRDQGVGLDEQFF.

The chain links TRBV5-1 to TRBJ1-4, with 9 positions matching TRBD1. Trimming at V came to 2 bases and at J to 0 bases, leaving 2 bases not matched to a gene. This CDR3 contains 16 residues. Germline values: CDR1 SGHRS, CDR2 YFSETQ. Written as DNA, the CDR3 is TGCGCCAGCAGCTTAGACAGGGGGACAACTAATGAAAAACTGTTTTTT. It encodes CASSLDRGTTNEKLFF.

The chain employs TRBV6-4 and TRBJ2-1; 16 bases are a match to TRBD2. V trimming: 3 bases; J trimming: 8 bases; junction bases outside the gene matches: 4. CDR1 MRHNA and CDR2 SNTAGT come from the germline V gene. The length of the CDR3 is 16 residues. The CDR3 DNA reads as TGTGCCAGCAGTGATCCGGGACTAGCGGGGGGGTATGAGCAGTTCTTC. Its protein is CASSDPGLAGGYEQFF.

The chain combines TRBV28 with TRBJ2-3; 8 positions agree with TRBD2. Trimming cost V 5 bases and J 3 bases; bases outside gene matches: 16. Germline V gives CDR1 MDHEN, CDR2 SYDVKM. This CDR3 has 18 amino acids. The CDR3 DNA reads as TGTGCCAGCAGTACTCTCAGCGGGGGAAGGGAAGGGACAGATACGCAGTATTTT. Translation: CASSTLSGGREGTDTQYF.

This clone was seen only a few times. The chain employs TRBV5-1 and TRBJ1-2; the D gene is possibly TRBD1 (6 bases). The germline gives CDR1 SGHRS, CDR2 YFSETQ. The CDR3 consists of 14 residues. V was cut by 3 bases and J by 2 bases, with 11 bases left in between. CDR3 nucleotide sequence: TGCGCCAGCAGCTGGGGGCAGGGGAACTATGGCTACACCTTC. This sequence encodes CASSWGQGNYGYTF.

The chain recombines TRBV4-2 with TRBJ2-1; the match to TRBD2 covers 7 bases. Germline CDR1 is LGHNA and CDR2 is YNFKEQ. V lost 4 bases to trimming and J lost 13 bases; unmatched junction nucleotides: 4. The CDR3 totals 11 residues. The chain's CDR3 is CASSLTSEQFF. CDR3 sequence (DNA): TGTGCCAGCAGCCTCACTAGCGAACAGTTCTTC.

This chain links TRBV19 with TRBJ2-1; 8 bases agree with TRBD1. Germline assignment: CDR1 LNHDA and CDR2 SQIVND (reference sequence). The CDR3 runs to 14 residues. The junction had 4 bases not matched to a gene; V was cut back by 6 bases and J by 3 bases. The CDR3 region is CASRQGAGYNEQFF. The CDR3, as DNA: TGTGCCAGTAGGCAGGGGGCCGGCTACAATGAGCAGTTCTTC. The entire variable domain, with the rest obtained from reference TRBV19 and TRBJ2-1, is as follows: DGGITQSPKYLFRKEGQNVTLSCEQNLNHDAMYWYRQDPGQGLRLIYYSQIVNDFQKGDIAEGYSVSREKKESFPLTVTSAQKNPTAFYLCASRQGAGYNEQFFGPGTRLTVL.

This chain connects TRBV7-9 to TRBJ1-4; TRBD1 is a possible D gene (5 bases). This CDR3 is built from 15 residues. Trimming left V 2 bases short and J 7 bases short, with 14 bases between. Looked up from germline, CDR1 is SEHNR and CDR2 is FQNEAQ (reference sequence). CDR3 sequence: CASSLSGVLGEKLFF. The CDR3 nucleotides read TGTGCCAGCAGCTTATCGGGGGTTTTGGGTGAAAAACTGTTTTTT.

As regards this clone: Other DNA sequences of this sample code for an identical CDR3. The gene calls are TRBV24-1 and TRBJ1-5; 9 bases align to TRBD1. Germline V CDR1 and CDR2: KGHDR, SFDVKD. J gave up 6 bases and V 7 bases, and 3 bases lay outside the gene matches. This CDR3 has 13 amino acids. The CDR3 protein is CATSGTGPQPQHF. CDR3 DNA: TGTGCCACCAGCGGGACAGGGCCTCAGCCCCAGCATTTT.

This clone was detected only a few times. The chain is built from TRBV9 and TRBJ2-7, with 9 nucleotides matching TRBD1. Germline trimming cut 0 bases from V and 1 base from J; bases unmatched to any gene: 2. There are 15 residues in the CDR3. Germline assignment: CDR1 SGDLS and CDR2 YYNGEE. The CDR3 DNA reads TGTGCCAGCAGCGTAGGGACAGGGGCTTCCTACGAGCAGTACTTC. Translating gives CASSVGTGASYEQYF.

The chain links TRBV10-3 to TRBJ2-7; TRBD1 aligns across 11 bases. This CDR3 spans 15 amino acids. V dropped 8 bases and J dropped 7; count of bases not matched to a gene: 13. Germline V gene data show CDR1 as ENHRY and CDR2 as SYGVKD. CDR3 loop: CAIGLRDRGAQEQYF. The CDR3 DNA reads as TGTGCCATCGGTCTCCGGGACAGGGGGGCCCAAGAGCAGTACTTC.

This chain links TRBV11-1 with TRBJ1-1; D possibly corresponds to TRBD1 (6 bases). The CDR3 length is 16 residues. V was cut by 4 bases and J by 0 bases, with 15 bases left in between. Germline loops: CDR1 SGHAT, CDR2 FQDESV (reference sequence). The CDR3 DNA is TGTGCCAGCAGCTCCGGACAGTTTTACATGAACACTGAAGCTTTCTTT. Translation: CASSSGQFYMNTEAFF.

V usage is TRBV19 and J usage is TRBJ1-1; D is possibly TRBD1 (5 bases). This CDR3 spans 17 amino acids. Trimming removed 5 bases at V and 3 bases at J, with 22 bases between. Germline lookup yields CDR1 LNHDA and CDR2 SQIVND (reference sequence). The CDR3: CASSSGFASLYDTEAFF. DNA for the CDR3: TGTGCCAGTAGTTCAGGGTTCGCAAGTCTATATGACACTGAAGCTTTCTTT.

The V and J genes are TRBV14 and TRBJ1-1; no firm D call. With 3 bases removed from V and 6 bases from J, the gap between germline ends came to 14 bases. The CDR3 runs to 14 residues. Germline CDR1 is SGHDN and CDR2 is FVKESK. The CDR3 sequence: CASSQTLHAPEAFF. Written as DNA, the CDR3 is TGTGCCAGCAGCCAGACACTCCATGCTCCTGAAGCTTTCTTT. Full variable domain (remainder filled in from reference TRBV14 and TRBJ1-1): EAGVTQFPSHSVIEKGQTVTLRCDPISGHDNLYWYRRVMGKEIKFLLHFVKESKQDESGMPNNRFLAERTGGTYSTLKVQPAELEDSGVYFCASSQTLHAPEAFFGQGTRLTVV.

The chain employs TRBV19 and TRBJ1-2, with D uncertain. V lost 3 bases to trimming and J lost 2 bases, with 10 bases between them. The CDR3 extends over 14 amino acids. Germline V gives CDR1 LNHDA, CDR2 SQIVND (reference sequence). Here the CDR3 reads CASSMPPENYGYTF. The CDR3 DNA reads TGTGCCAGTAGTATGCCCCCGGAGAACTATGGCTACACCTTC.

This sequence joins TRBV5-1 and TRBJ2-3, with 9 bases aligning to TRBD1. CDR1 is SGHRS and CDR2 is YFSETQ in the germline V gene. This CDR3 has 16 residues. V shed 3 bases, J shed 3 bases, and the junction held 8 bases outside the gene matches. The CDR3 DNA is TGCGCCAGCAGCTCCGGGACAGGGTTTGAGACAGATACGCAGTATTTT. Translated: CASSSGTGFETDTQYF.

The chain combines TRBV19 with TRBJ1-5; 7 bases align to TRBD1. The CDR3 extends over 16 amino acids. Per the germline V gene, CDR1 is LNHDA and CDR2 is SQIVND (reference sequence). V lost 3 bases and J lost 2; bases outside the gene matches: 7. The CDR3 loop reads CASSIQSTGGNQPQHF. DNA for the CDR3: TGTGCCAGTAGTATCCAATCAACAGGGGGCAATCAGCCCCAGCATTTT.

The genes are TRBV29-1 and TRBJ2-5, with D possibly being TRBD2 (7 bases). CDR3 length: 13 residues. Germline V lookup: CDR1 SQVTM, CDR2 ANQGSEA. The V end was cut by 5 bases, the J end by 5 bases, with 15 bases between. CDR3: CSVRQVGGETQYF. The CDR3 nucleotides are TGCAGCGTTAGACAGGTCGGGGGGGAGACCCAGTACTTC.

This chain links TRBV9 with TRBJ2-6, with D possibly being TRBD1 (5 bases). The CDR3 loop spans 15 amino acids. V was cut by 7 bases and J by 4 bases, with 15 bases left in between. From germline, CDR1 is SGDLS and CDR2 YYNGEE. DNA for the CDR3: TGTGCCAGCGGGCAGGGTAATCGCGGGGCCAACGTCCTGACTTTC. Its protein product is CASGQGNRGANVLTF.

V is TRBV6-1 and J is TRBJ1-4; 10 bases are shared with TRBD1. The V and J ends lost 1 base and 10 bases, in that order; junction bases with no gene match: 12. From germline, CDR1 is MNHNS and CDR2 SASEGT. The CDR3 length is 17 residues. Written as DNA, the CDR3 is TGTGCCAGCAGTGAAGAAAACCCGGGACAGGGGTTAGGAAAACTGTTTTTT. Translating gives CASSEENPGQGLGKLFF.

The rearrangement uses TRBV5-1 and TRBJ1-5; tentative D call: TRBD1 (5 bases). CDR3 length: 13 amino acids. Germline CDR1 reads SGHRS; CDR2 reads YFSETQ. V lost 2 bases and J 4 bases, leaving 7 bases between the germline ends. The DNA for the CDR3 is TGCGCCAGCAGCTTCGGACAAAATCAGCCCCAGCATTTT. Protein: CASSFGQNQPQHF.

The V gene is TRBV10-3, the J gene TRBJ1-4, with 8 bases fitting TRBD1. Germline V CDR1 and CDR2: ENHRY, SYGVKD. Trimming cost V 4 bases and J 7 bases; bases outside gene matches: 11. The CDR3 has 16 amino acids. The CDR3 bases are TGTGCCATCAGTGCGGACAGGGCGAGTTCGGGTGAAAAACTGTTTTTT. This translates into CAISADRASSGEKLFF.

V gene TRBV28 combines with J gene TRBJ1-2; possibly TRBD1 for D (5 bases). CDR3 size: 13 residues. Germline CDR1 and CDR2: MDHEN and SYDVKM. The V gene lost 8 bases and the J gene lost 4 bases, with 14 bases spanning the gap. The CDR3 DNA reads as TGTGCCAGCCGAAAACAGGACCGCTATGGCTACACCTTC. Translated, it gives CASRKQDRYGYTF.

This clone is a singleton in its sample. The CDR3 is CASQDSLGEQYF. In nucleotides, the CDR3 is TGTGCCAGTCAGGACAGCCTCGGGGAGCAGTACTTC. This sequence joins TRBV28 and TRBJ2-7; TRBD1 is a possible D gene (6 bases). V was cut by 9 bases and J by 7 bases, with 16 bases left in between. The length of the CDR3 is 12 residues. In germline, CDR1 is MDHEN, CDR2 SYDVKM.

The chain uses TRBV27 and TRBJ2-7; TRBD1 agrees at 9 bases. The V gene end was trimmed by 4 bases and the J gene end by 2 bases; junction bases not matched to a gene: 6. The germline gives CDR1 MNHEY, CDR2 SMNVEV (reference sequence). The CDR3 totals 15 residues. The CDR3 is CASSYTGTGTYEQYF. The CDR3 DNA sequence: TGTGCCAGCAGTTACACCGGGACAGGGACCTACGAGCAGTACTTC.

This clone was picked up many times. The chain uses TRBV5-8 and TRBJ2-7, with 7 positions matching TRBD1. Germline V gene sequence: CDR1 SGHTS, CDR2 YDEGEE. V shed 4 bases, J shed 3 bases, and the junction held 13 bases outside the gene matches. CDR3 size: 16 residues. CDR3 loop: CASSQPRTGGYYEQYF. CDR3 DNA: TGTGCCAGCAGCCAACCTCGGACAGGCGGCTACTACGAGCAGTACTTC.

J is TRBJ1-5 and V is TRBV29-1; D unresolved. Germline lookup yields CDR1 SQVTM and CDR2 ANQGSEA. This CDR3 is 13 amino acids long. V shed 5 bases and J shed 8 bases, with 16 bases lying between them. The CDR3, as DNA: TGCAGCGTTACGGACTCAGGTTCTGAGCCCCAGCATTTT. Protein product: CSVTDSGSEPQHF.

The rearrangement links TRBV11-3 to TRBJ1-1, with D unresolved. CDR1 is SGHNT, CDR2 YENEEA, per germline. The length of the CDR3 is 13 residues. Trimming left V 5 bases short and J 1 base short, with 8 bases between. This CDR3 is CASSPRGNTEAFF. Written as DNA, the CDR3 is TGTGCCAGCAGCCCCCGGGGGAACACTGAAGCTTTCTTT.